Shown below are 27 T cell receptor beta chains from a single sample sequenced in a study of beta chain features in type 1 diabetes. Expressed TCRB transcripts were sequenced because the entire RNA isolate underwent reverse transcription. Assay: immunoSEQ multiplex PCR; the TCRdb copy retains only in-frame clones and omits some. The sample has about 900,000 clones; roughly a sixth are singletons. The specimen was naive CD4+ T cells from blood. These receptors were taken from a woman aged 18-29 years in good health.

The rearrangement joins TRBV7-2 to TRBJ2-7; TRBD1 aligns across 7 bases. The CDR3 consists of 14 residues. Germline V gene sequence: CDR1 SGHTA, CDR2 FQGNSA. V lost 2 bases and J lost 6; bases outside the gene matches: 7. The chain's CDR3 is CASSLRQGSLEQYF. The CDR3 DNA follows: TGTGCCAGCAGCTTAAGACAGGGAAGTCTCGAGCAGTACTTC. Looking up the rest from reference TRBV7-2 and TRBJ2-7 gives the full variable domain: GAGVSQSPSNKVTEKGKDVELRCDPISGHTALYWYRQSLGQGLEFLIYFQGNSAPDKSGLPSDRFSAERTGGSVSTLTIQRTQQEDSAVYLCASSLRQGSLEQYFGPGTRLTVT.

With respect to this clone: In the same sample, other DNA sequences code for this CDR3. V gene TRBV6-5 combines with J gene TRBJ2-1, with D possibly matching TRBD2 (5 bases). The CDR3 sequence is 15 residues long. CDR1 is MNHEY, CDR2 SVGAGI, per germline. The V end was cut by 0 bases, the J end by 0 bases, with 6 bases between. In DNA, the CDR3 is TGTGCCAGCAGTTACTCTGGAGGCTCCTACAATGAGCAGTTCTTC. Its translation is CASSYSGGSYNEQFF.

The chain links TRBV28 to TRBJ2-1, with D perhaps TRBD2 (6 bases). CDR1 is MDHEN, CDR2 SYDVKM, per germline. The ends were cut back, 6 bases at V and 4 bases at J, with 13 bases in the middle. This CDR3 is built from 14 residues. CDR3 sequence reads: CASSREHPYNEQFF. The CDR3 coding sequence is TGTGCCAGCAGCCGGGAGCATCCATACAATGAGCAGTTCTTC.

This chain links TRBV19 with TRBJ1-1; TRBD1 might be the D (5 bases). The germline V gene has CDR1 LNHDA and CDR2 SQIVND (reference sequence). Between the trimmed V and J ends, which lost 7 bases and 3 bases, there was a span of 15 bases. There are 14 residues in the CDR3. DNA of the CDR3: TGTGCCAGTATTCGGAGGGGCCCGGACACTGAAGCTTTCTTT. Its translation: CASIRRGPDTEAFF.

This clone has a handful of counts. The rearrangement links TRBV7-9 to TRBJ1-4; D unresolved. V lost 0 bases to trimming and J lost 7 bases, with 3 bases between them. The V gene's germline CDR1 is SEHNR and CDR2 FQNEAQ (reference sequence). The CDR3 is 12 residues long. CDR3 sequence reads: CASSLALEKLFF. CDR3 DNA sequence: TGTGCCAGCAGCTTAGCCCTTGAAAAACTGTTTTTT.

V and J are TRBV5-1 and TRBJ1-1, with a weak D call TRBD1 (5 bases). Germline lookup yields CDR1 SGHRS and CDR2 YFSETQ. Trimming took 4 bases from V and 2 from J, leaving 15 bases between them. The CDR3 is 15 amino acids. The chain's CDR3 is CASSPLTAANTEAFF. The CDR3 DNA reads as TGCGCCAGCAGCCCCCTGACAGCAGCTAACACTGAAGCTTTCTTT. The full variable domain, with the rest looked up from reference TRBV5-1 and TRBJ1-1, is KAGVTQTPRYLIKTRGQQVTLSCSPISGHRSVSWYQQTPGQGLQFLFEYFSETQRNKGNFPGRFSGRQFSNSRSEMNVSTLELGDSALYLCASSPLTAANTEAFFGQGTRLTVV.

This rearrangement joins TRBV2 to TRBJ2-2; TRBD1 is a possible D gene (5 bases). V was pared by 7 bases and J by 7 bases, with 13 bases between. The V gene's germline CDR1 is SNHLY and CDR2 FYNNEI. This CDR3 is 13 amino acids long. The chain's CDR3 is CASTGRDGGELFF. The DNA of the CDR3 is TGTGCCAGCACAGGCAGGGATGGCGGGGAGCTGTTTTTT.

A few counts support this clone. The rearrangement links TRBV5-6 to TRBJ2-7; 7 positions match TRBD2. There are 14 residues in the CDR3. Looked up from germline, CDR1 is SGHDT and CDR2 is YYEEEE. With 4 bases clipped from V and 2 bases from J, the junction kept 6 bases outside the gene matches. CDR3 in amino acids: CASSISGMTYEQYF. The CDR3 DNA reads as TGTGCCAGCAGCATAAGCGGGATGACCTACGAGCAGTACTTC.

The chain links TRBV29-1 to TRBJ2-1; 9 nucleotides match TRBD2. Germline loops: CDR1 SQVTM, CDR2 ANQGSEA. The CDR3 runs 14 residues. The ends lost 4 bases at V and 4 bases at J; junction bases unmatched: 5. CDR3 in amino acids: CSVVLLAGYNEQFF. Written as DNA, the CDR3 is TGCAGCGTTGTGTTGCTAGCGGGGTACAATGAGCAGTTCTTC.

The chain carries TRBV10-3 and TRBJ1-5; tentative D call: TRBD1 (5 bases). V dropped 4 bases and J dropped 5 bases, with 9 bases sitting between them. The CDR3 length is 13 residues. Germline CDR1 reads ENHRY; CDR2 reads SYGVKD. This CDR3 is CAISGGADQPQHF. CDR3 nucleotides: TGTGCCATCAGTGGCGGGGCAGATCAGCCCCAGCATTTT.

V and J are TRBV27 and TRBJ1-5, with D possibly TRBD1 on 6 matching bases. The germline gives CDR1 MNHEY, CDR2 SMNVEV (reference sequence). Deletions cut 3 bases from V and 9 bases from J, with 12 bases between. The CDR3 contains 13 residues. The CDR3 here is CASSFTGTRPQHF. The CDR3 nucleotides are TGTGCCAGCAGTTTTACAGGGACGAGGCCCCAGCATTTT.

The chain is built from TRBV7-9 and TRBJ2-3, with TRBD1 matching 9 bases. Germline V lookup: CDR1 SEHNR, CDR2 FQNEAQ (reference sequence). V shed 2 bases, J shed 5 bases, and the junction held 5 bases outside the gene matches. The CDR3 has 15 residues. CDR3 sequence: CASSLRQGGGDTQYF. CDR3 nucleotides: TGTGCCAGCAGCTTACGACAGGGGGGAGGAGATACGCAGTATTTT.

This chain joins TRBV4-1 and TRBJ2-7; possibly TRBD2 for D (6 bases). V dropped 4 bases and J dropped 6 bases, with 22 bases sitting between them. CDR1 and CDR2 (germline): MGHRA, YSYEKL. The CDR3 is made up of 16 amino acids. The CDR3 is CASSLGTFPRPSEQYF. Written as DNA, the CDR3 is TGCGCCAGCAGCCTTGGGACTTTCCCCCGTCCTTCCGAGCAGTACTTC.

V is TRBV2 and J is TRBJ1-1; 8 nucleotides agree with TRBD1. After removal of 3 bases from V and 4 bases from J, the junction contained 4 bases not matched to a gene. This CDR3 has 14 residues. Germline V CDR1 and CDR2: SNHLY, FYNNEI. The CDR3 sequence: CASSDRDRGTEAFF. DNA for the CDR3: TGTGCCAGCAGTGACCGTGACAGGGGCACTGAAGCTTTCTTT. The variable domain in full, completed from reference TRBV2 and TRBJ1-1, reads EPEVTQTPSHQVTQMGQEVILRCVPISNHLYFYWYRQILGQKVEFLVSFYNNEISEKSEIFDDQFSVERPDGSNFTLKIRSTKLEDSAMYFCASSDRDRGTEAFFGQGTRLTVV.

About this clone itself: The sample has other DNA sequences that encode this CDR3 too. The J gene is TRBJ2-7, the V gene TRBV18, with D hard to call. V lost 3 bases and J lost 2, with 5 bases in between. Germline V gives CDR1 KGHSH, CDR2 LQKENI. CDR3 length: 12 residues. For the CDR3, the DNA is TGTGCCAGCTCACCTAGCCCCTACGAGCAGTACTTC. Its protein is CASSPSPYEQYF.

This clone was picked up a small number of times. In nucleotides, the CDR3 is TGTGCCAGCAGTTCCCAGACAGGTTCAGGCTACGAGCAGTACTTC. This sequence encodes CASSSQTGSGYEQYF. This sequence joins TRBV2 and TRBJ2-7; TRBD1 might be the D (6 bases). This CDR3 has 15 amino acids. Per the germline V gene, CDR1 is SNHLY and CDR2 is FYNNEI. V lost 5 bases, J lost 3 bases, and 17 bases lay in between.

The chain joins TRBV7-9 to TRBJ2-1, with D perhaps matching TRBD2 (6 bases). The CDR3 contains 15 residues. Per the germline V gene, CDR1 is SEHNR and CDR2 is FQNEAQ (reference sequence). Trimming removed 6 bases at V and 14 bases at J, with 26 bases between. The CDR3, as DNA: TGTGCCAGCAGAAATGTCCCGGGGCTAGCGTCGGCGGAGTTCTTC. It translates to CASRNVPGLASAEFF.

This clone was found a few times. V and J are TRBV27 and TRBJ2-3; the match to TRBD2 covers 8 bases. Germline V gives CDR1 MNHEY, CDR2 SMNVEV (reference sequence). V lost 5 bases and J lost 1; bases outside the gene matches: 8. CDR3 length equals 16 residues. The CDR3, as DNA: TGTGCCAGCAGTCCTGGGACTAGGCGTCGCACAGATACGCAGTATTTT. It yields the protein CASSPGTRRRTDTQYF.

This chain connects TRBV5-8 to TRBJ2-1; TRBD2 matches 14 bases. The CDR3 covers 16 residues. The V gene end was trimmed by 4 bases and the J gene end by 2 bases; junction bases not matched to a gene: 2. The V gene's germline CDR1 is SGHTS and CDR2 YDEGEE. CDR3 DNA: TGTGCCAGCAGCCTGGGACTAGCGGGAGCCTACAATGAGCAGTTCTTC. Translation gives CASSLGLAGAYNEQFF.

The chain uses TRBV15 and TRBJ2-7; D uncertain. Germline CDR1 and CDR2: LNHNV and YYDKDF (reference sequence). The CDR3 length is 13 residues. V was pared by 3 bases and J by 3 bases, with 9 bases between. CDR3 loop: CATSRGNNYEQYF. CDR3 sequence (DNA): TGTGCCACCAGCAGGGGGAATAACTACGAGCAGTACTTC.

The chain employs TRBV6-5 and TRBJ2-5; 11 positions match TRBD2. Trimming cost V 7 bases and J 5 bases; bases outside gene matches: 6. Germline V CDR1 and CDR2: MNHEY, SVGAGI. The CDR3 is 14 amino acids. CDR3 sequence (DNA): TGTGCCAGCAAAACTAGCGGGAGTTCTGAGACCCAGTACTTC. Translated: CASKTSGSSETQYF.

The chain employs TRBV7-2 and TRBJ1-1, with unresolved D. V lost 2 bases to trimming and J lost 3 bases, with 4 bases between them. CDR1 and CDR2 (germline): SGHTA, FQGNSA. This CDR3 contains 12 residues. The chain's CDR3 is CASSLRHTEAFF. Here the CDR3 DNA reads TGTGCCAGCAGCTTACGTCACACTGAAGCTTTCTTT.

The rearrangement uses TRBV7-2 and TRBJ1-5; possible D gene TRBD1, 6 bases. Germline assignment: CDR1 SGHTA and CDR2 FQGNSA. V lost 2 bases and J lost 8, with 10 bases in between. The CDR3 spans 13 residues. CDR3 amino acids: CASSLRGPEPQHF. CDR3 in DNA: TGTGCCAGCAGCTTACGGGGGCCTGAGCCCCAGCATTTT.

This clone was seen more than once but under ten times. The chain carries TRBV28 and TRBJ2-4, with D possibly matching TRBD2 (5 bases). V dropped 3 bases and J dropped 7 bases, with 10 bases sitting between them. The germline CDR1 and CDR2 sequences are MDHEN and SYDVKM. The length of the CDR3 is 13 residues. CDR3 nucleotides: TGTGCCAGCAGTTTGCCAGGAGGCAACATTCAGTACTTC. Encoded protein: CASSLPGGNIQYF.

The chain employs TRBV9 and TRBJ2-5; 7 nucleotides agree with TRBD1. V dropped 3 bases and J dropped 4; count of bases not matched to a gene: 18. The CDR3 has 18 amino acids. In germline, CDR1 is SGDLS, CDR2 YYNGEE. DNA for the CDR3: TGTGCCAGCAGCGCCGTAGTGATGAGGACAGGAACGGGAGAGACCCAGTACTTC. It codes for CASSAVVMRTGTGETQYF.

This sequence joins TRBV7-9 and TRBJ2-1; D unclear. Between the trimmed V and J ends, which lost 5 bases and 6 bases, there was a span of 14 bases. Germline assignment: CDR1 SEHNR and CDR2 FQNEAQ (reference sequence). This CDR3 contains 14 residues. The CDR3 DNA follows: TGTGCCAGCAGCCTTCGCTCCGAGAGCAATGAGCAGTTCTTC. Protein: CASSLRSESNEQFF.

This clone was counted a few times. The genes are TRBV7-2 and TRBJ2-7; TRBD2 agrees at 10 bases. Germline CDR1 is SGHTA and CDR2 is FQGNSA. V trimming: 6 bases; J trimming: 2 bases; junction bases outside the gene matches: 7. The CDR3 contains 15 residues. CDR3 sequence reads: CASSSLTSGTYEQYF. Here the CDR3 DNA reads TGTGCCAGCAGTTCCCTTACTAGCGGGACCTACGAGCAGTACTTC.